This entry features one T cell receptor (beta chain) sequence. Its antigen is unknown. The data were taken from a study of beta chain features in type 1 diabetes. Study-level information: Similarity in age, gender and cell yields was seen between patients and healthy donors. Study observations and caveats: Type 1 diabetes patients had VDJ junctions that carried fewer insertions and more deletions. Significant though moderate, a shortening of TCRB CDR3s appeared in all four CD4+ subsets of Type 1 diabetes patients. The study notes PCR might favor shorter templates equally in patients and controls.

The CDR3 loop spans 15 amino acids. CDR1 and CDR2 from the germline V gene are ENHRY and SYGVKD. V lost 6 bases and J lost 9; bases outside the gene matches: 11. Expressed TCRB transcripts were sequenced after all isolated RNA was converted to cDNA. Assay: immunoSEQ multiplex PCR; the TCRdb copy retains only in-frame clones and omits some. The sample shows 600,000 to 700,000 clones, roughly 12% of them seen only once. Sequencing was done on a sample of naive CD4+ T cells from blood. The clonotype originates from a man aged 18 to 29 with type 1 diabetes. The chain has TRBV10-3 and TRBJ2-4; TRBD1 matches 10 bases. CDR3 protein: CAISPGTGDFGIQYF. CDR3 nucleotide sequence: TGTGCCATCAGCCCCGGGACAGGGGATTTCGGCATTCAGTACTTC.